The rows below give T cell receptor beta chains drawn from one sample of a study of T cells in Graves' hyperthyroidism and ophthalmopathy. Via MiXCR, TCRdb re-called the multiplex PCR reads, giving one row per CDR3 protein. The sample lists hundreds of thousands of distinct CDR3 sequences, around 20% occurring once. Sequenced sample: blood. These receptors came from a woman between 45 and 65 years old with Graves' hyperthyroidism that later progressed to Graves' ophthalmopathy. Each CDR3 is given with its conserved first and last residue. The size field is filled for only some rows; it gives once, few, many or a size class.

v_gene | abundance | len | CDR3aa
TRBV20-1 | many | 12 | CSASSGVNTQYF
TRBV30 | many | 12 | CAWSVQGDGYTF
TRBV19 | . | 15 | CASSIRTGANYGYTF
TRBV5-5 | few | 16 | CASSLDGTGYTGELFF
TRBV11-1 | many | 17 | CASSLAISGDIRKTQYF
TRBV20-1 | few | 18 | CSARDFFSRGATNEKLFF
TRBV6-1 | . | 14 | CASSPRAWGNEQFF
TRBV30 | many | 14 | CAFGWGISSYEQYF
TRBV2 | . | 15 | CASSELGGTNTEAFF
TRBV15 | few | 13 | CATRGGGWHEQYF
TRBV13 | . | 15 | CASSFGQGLGEKLFF
TRBV3-1 | many | 15 | CASSQDSGAECEQFF
TRBV5-5 | . | 14 | CASSRPRSNTEAFF
TRBV4-1 | few | 12 | CASSQNNNEQFF
TRBV4-1 | . | 15 | CASSPRGVGGETQYF
TRBV19 | few | 13 | CATSRMENQPQHF
TRBV18 | many | 14 | CASSPAGLWETQYF
TRBV5-1 | many | 14 | CASSYTGAAYGYTF
TRBV6-5 | . | 15 | CASSYSQGINQPQHF
TRBV5-1 | . | 15 | CASSLQQGRTYEQYF
TRBV4-1 | . | 14 | CASTRQGWGDEQFF
TRBV12-3/TRBV12-4 | many | 16 | CASSFEVRPSNTEAFF
TRBV7-9 | few | 12 | CASSSEVNEQFF
TRBV27 | many | 18 | CASSASAVLGGLLDEQYF
TRBV20-1 | few | 15 | CSARVVRDVADTQYF
TRBV20-1 | few | 14 | CNARDAGGYTEAFF
TRBV9 | . | 14 | CASSGTRLNNEQFF
TRBV6-1 | many | 19 | CAGPAVIRTGPTGADTQYF
TRBV20-1 | . | 18 | CSARPYWTGETYNEKLFF